This TCR beta chain was recovered during a study of blood T cell repertoires in COVID-19. About the study: The United States, Italy and Spain were the sources of the acute and convalescent COVID-19 samples. PBMCs, B-cell-depleted T cells, or T cells were the source of the cDNA or gDNA that made up the material.

Authors' analysis steps: Amplified reference gene primers provided the basis for estimating nucleated cell counts. The data were produced by immunoSEQ multiplex PCR, yet TCRdb's version contains in-frame clones alone and is incomplete. For V, J and clone size, that table is used; D and trimming come from the DNA. The table lists 250,000 to 300,000 clones, about 76% of them singletons, with over 2.5% in the top ten. Per germline, CDR1 ENHRY and CDR2 SYGVKD. Trimming stripped 8 bases from V and 4 bases from J, with 14 bases between. There are 13 residues in the CDR3. This clonotype was obtained from a woman in her fifties or sixties with active or convalescent COVID-19. The chain combines TRBV10-3 with TRBJ1-1, with a tentative D call TRBD1 (5 bases). Sequencing was carried out using peripheral blood. CDR3 amino acids: CAIWEGGGTEAFF. The CDR3, as DNA: TGTGCCATCTGGGAGGGCGGGGGCACTGAAGCTTTCTTT.